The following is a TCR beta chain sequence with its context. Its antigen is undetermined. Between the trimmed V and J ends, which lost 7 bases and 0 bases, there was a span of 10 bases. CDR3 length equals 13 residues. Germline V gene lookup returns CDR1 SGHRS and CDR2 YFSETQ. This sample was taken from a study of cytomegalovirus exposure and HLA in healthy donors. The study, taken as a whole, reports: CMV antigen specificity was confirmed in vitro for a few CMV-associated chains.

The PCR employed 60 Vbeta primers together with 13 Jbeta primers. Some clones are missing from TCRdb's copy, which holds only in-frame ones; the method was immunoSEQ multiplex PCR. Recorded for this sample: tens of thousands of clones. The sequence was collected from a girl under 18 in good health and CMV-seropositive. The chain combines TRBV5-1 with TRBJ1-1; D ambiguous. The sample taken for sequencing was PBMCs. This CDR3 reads CASRTSMNTEAFF. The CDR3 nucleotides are TGCGCCAGCCGAACGAGCATGAACACTGAAGCTTTCTTT.